A single sample is the source of the 30 T cell receptor beta chains below, sequenced in a study of siplizumab effects on memory and regulatory T cells. The assay was immunoSEQ multiplex PCR, and TCRdb's table has in-frame clones only and misses some. The repertoire has about 120,000 clones, around 93% of them found once; the top ten carry approximately 0.17%. The sample taken for sequencing was non-Treg CD4+ T cells sorted from blood. The source of these receptors is a human donor in good health.

The chain links TRBV23-1 to TRBJ1-2; 8 bases map to TRBD1. TRBV23-1 is annotated as an ORF whose role is uncertain. CDR3 length: 14 residues. The V and J ends lost 5 bases and 1 base, in that order; junction bases with no gene match: 3. The CDR3 sequence: CASSRDRLNYGYTF. The CDR3 region has the DNA TGCGCCAGCAGTAGGGACAGGCTTAACTATGGCTACACCTTC.

The rearrangement joins TRBV4-1 to TRBJ2-7; perhaps TRBD2 as D (6 bases). This CDR3 has 18 residues. Germline CDR1 reads MGHRA; CDR2 reads YSYEKL. Trimming pared 3 bases from V and 0 bases from J, leaving 21 bases between. The CDR3 loop is CASSQGSLMGGNSYEQYF. The CDR3 DNA sequence: TGCGCCAGCAGCCAGGGATCGCTGATGGGGGGAAACTCCTACGAGCAGTACTTC.

The DNA for the CDR3 is TGTGCCAGCAGCAAAGATCCTGGACGGGCAGCTAATGAAAAACTGTTTTTT. Translation: CASSKDPGRAANEKLFF. This chain uses TRBV27 with TRBJ1-4; D remains unclear. From germline, CDR1 is MNHEY and CDR2 SMNVEV (reference sequence). The CDR3 extends over 17 amino acids. The V end was cut by 6 bases, the J end by 3 bases, with 20 bases between.

The rearrangement joins TRBV5-1 to TRBJ2-4, with D perhaps matching TRBD2 (5 bases). This CDR3 region has 13 residues. V was shortened by 3 bases and J by 3 bases, with 7 bases between the two germline ends. Germline CDR1 SGHRS, CDR2 YFSETQ. The CDR3 sequence is CASSSGDKNIQYF. DNA for the CDR3: TGCGCCAGCAGCTCCGGGGACAAAAACATTCAGTACTTC.

The rearrangement uses TRBV30 and TRBJ2-5, with 7 bases fitting TRBD2. CDR1 GTSNPN and CDR2 SVGIG come from the germline V gene (reference sequence). CDR3 length equals 13 residues. The ends lost 0 bases at V and 4 bases at J; junction bases unmatched: 2. The CDR3 reads CAWSVQRGETQYF. CDR3 sequence (DNA): TGTGCCTGGAGTGTACAGCGGGGAGAGACCCAGTACTTC.

The chain joins TRBV13 to TRBJ2-6, with 7 bases identical to TRBD1. With V trimmed by 5 bases and J by 2 bases, 6 bases remained unmatched. Germline V gene sequence: CDR1 PRHDT, CDR2 FYEKMQ (reference sequence). The CDR3 is made up of 16 amino acids. The CDR3: CASSPGTVTGANVLTF. The CDR3 nucleotides are TGTGCCAGCAGCCCCGGGACAGTAACTGGGGCCAACGTCCTGACTTTC.

This sequence joins TRBV6-5 and TRBJ2-7; D not certain. Trimming stripped 2 bases from V and 13 bases from J, with 18 bases between. The CDR3 length is 13 residues. CDR1 and CDR2 (germline): MNHEY, SVGAGI. CDR3: CASSYPPGWERYF. The CDR3 DNA follows: TGTGCCAGCAGTTACCCGCCCGGTTGGGAACGATACTTC.

The chain links TRBV6-6 to TRBJ1-6; D call uncertain. Germline lookup yields CDR1 MNHNY and CDR2 SVGAGI (reference sequence). This CDR3 is 14 amino acids long. The V end was cut by 7 bases, the J end by 0 bases, with 7 bases between. The CDR3 sequence is CASTQSSYNSPLHF. The CDR3 region has the DNA TGTGCCAGCACCCAGAGCTCCTATAATTCACCCCTCCACTTT.

Written as DNA, the CDR3 is TGTGCCAGCAGTCATAGGGAGGGTGTTCCTTCACCCCTCCACTTT. It translates to CASSHREGVPSPLHF. This rearrangement joins TRBV6-6 to TRBJ1-6; D remains unclear. The germline V gene has CDR1 MNHNY and CDR2 SVGAGI (reference sequence). This CDR3 contains 15 residues. V was shortened by 5 bases and J by 9 bases, with 17 bases between the two germline ends.

CDR3 nucleotides: TGTGCCAGCAGGCCGGGGGTTAACTATGGCTACACCTTC. Encoded protein: CASRPGVNYGYTF. This chain uses TRBV6-5 with TRBJ1-2; a possible D gene is TRBD1 (5 bases). This CDR3 region has 13 residues. Germline CDR1 MNHEY, CDR2 SVGAGI. V gave up 6 bases and J gave up 1 base, with 9 bases separating them.

CDR3 DNA sequence: TGTGCCAGCAGTCCTTGGACTATCAATGAGCAGTTCTTC. Residues: CASSPWTINEQFF. The V gene is TRBV27, the J gene TRBJ2-1; tentatively, D is TRBD2 (6 bases). The CDR3 is 13 residues long. V was shortened by 5 bases and J by 6 bases, with 11 bases between the two germline ends. Germline CDR1 and CDR2: MNHEY and SMNVEV (reference sequence).

The chain recombines TRBV19 with TRBJ1-4, with a tentative D call TRBD1 (6 bases). CDR1 is LNHDA, CDR2 SQIVND, per germline (reference sequence). Trimming pared 8 bases from V and 4 bases from J, leaving 11 bases between. The CDR3 loop spans 13 amino acids. In DNA, the CDR3 is TGTGCCAGTCACAGGGCTTATAATGAAAAACTGTTTTTT. This encodes CASHRAYNEKLFF.

The V call is TRBV7-8, the J call TRBJ2-7; 7 bases map to TRBD2. The CDR3 totals 15 residues. V shed 0 bases and J 5 bases; nucleotides not matched to a gene: 7. Germline CDR1 is SGHVS and CDR2 is FQNEAQ. The CDR3 protein is CASSLAGEGSDEQYF. The CDR3 DNA sequence: TGTGCCAGCAGCTTAGCGGGGGAGGGATCGGACGAGCAGTACTTC. The full variable domain, in which reference TRBV7-8 and TRBJ2-7 provide the parts outside the CDR3, is GAGVSQSPRYKVAKRGQDVALRCDPISGHVSLFWYQQALGQGPEFLTYFQNEAQLDKSGLPSDRFFAERPEGSVSTLKIQRTQQEDSAVYLCASSLAGEGSDEQYFGPGTRLTVT.

The chain employs TRBV7-2 and TRBJ1-1; D remains ambiguous. The CDR3 spans 13 residues. V was clipped by 8 bases and J by 1 base, with 11 bases between them. Germline assignment: CDR1 SGHTA and CDR2 FQGNSA. The CDR3 DNA sequence: TGTGCCAGCGCCTCTCGACGGAACACTGAAGCTTTCTTT. Translating it yields CASASRRNTEAFF.

The chain carries TRBV6-5 and TRBJ1-4; maybe TRBD1 (6 bases). The V and J ends lost 1 base and 3 bases respectively, with 12 bases between them. The germline V gene has CDR1 MNHEY and CDR2 SVGAGI. CDR3 length equals 16 residues. Here the CDR3 reads CASSYFQGTSNEKLFF. For the CDR3, the DNA is TGTGCCAGCAGTTACTTTCAGGGGACCTCTAATGAAAAACTGTTTTTT.

The chain joins TRBV6-5 to TRBJ1-1; no reliable D call. The CDR3 is made up of 13 amino acids. V dropped 2 bases and J dropped 2 bases, with 6 bases sitting between them. In germline, CDR1 is MNHEY, CDR2 SVGAGI. This chain's CDR3 is CASSYDHNTEAFF. DNA for the CDR3: TGTGCCAGCAGTTACGATCACAACACTGAAGCTTTCTTT.

The chain combines TRBV30 with TRBJ1-2, with D maybe TRBD1 (6 bases). Trimming shortened V by 3 bases and J by 2 bases, and 13 bases separated the two germline ends. The CDR3 is 14 amino acids. Looked up from germline, CDR1 is GTSNPN and CDR2 is SVGIG (reference sequence). CDR3 sequence reads: CAWRAKGGNYGYTF. The CDR3 bases are TGTGCCTGGAGAGCCAAGGGGGGGAACTATGGCTACACCTTC.

J is TRBJ2-5 and V is TRBV7-2; the match to TRBD2 covers 12 bases. Germline assignment: CDR1 SGHTA and CDR2 FQGNSA. J was trimmed by 0 bases and V by 5 bases; bases with no gene match: 10. This CDR3 region has 18 residues. The CDR3 nucleotides are TGTGCCAGCAGCCTACAAGGACTAGCGGGGTTGTACCAAGAGACCCAGTACTTC. This sequence encodes CASSLQGLAGLYQETQYF.

This chain joins TRBV6-1 and TRBJ1-5, with 10 nucleotides matching TRBD1. V shed 6 bases and J 6 bases; nucleotides not matched to a gene: 8. Germline CDR1 is MNHNS and CDR2 is SASEGT. The CDR3 contains 15 residues. The DNA for the CDR3 is TGTGCCAGCAGCCTCCGGGACAGGGGACGTCAGCCCCAGCATTTT. Protein sequence: CASSLRDRGRQPQHF.

The chain recombines TRBV5-1 with TRBJ1-2, with D possibly matching TRBD1 (6 bases). The CDR3 covers 14 residues. Trimming took off 2 bases at V and 4 bases at J, with 12 bases between the two ends. Germline CDR1 is SGHRS and CDR2 is YFSETQ. CDR3 nucleotide sequence: TGCGCCAGCAGCTTTACAGGGACCAGCTATGGCTACACCTTC. This codes for CASSFTGTSYGYTF.

This chain links TRBV9 with TRBJ1-2, with a possible D match to TRBD1 (6 bases). In germline, CDR1 is SGDLS, CDR2 YYNGEE. The CDR3 sequence is 13 residues long. V gave up 2 bases and J gave up 6 bases, with 11 bases separating them. CDR3 sequence: CASSVTYRDGYTF. The CDR3 nucleotides are TGTGCCAGCAGCGTTACATACAGGGATGGCTACACCTTC. Full variable domain (remainder filled in from reference TRBV9 and TRBJ1-2): DSGVTQTPKHLITATGQRVTLRCSPRSGDLSVYWYQQSLDQGLQFLIQYYNGEERAKGNILERFSAQQFPDLHSELNLSSLELGDSALYFCASSVTYRDGYTFGSGTRLTVV.

The chain carries TRBV6-4 and TRBJ2-2; 11 positions match TRBD2. The V gene's germline CDR1 is MRHNA and CDR2 SNTAGT. Losses at the gene ends were 6 bases for V and 5 bases for J; bases not matched to a gene: 5. This CDR3 spans 15 amino acids. CDR3 nucleotide sequence: TGTGCCAGCAGCCGGCTAGCGGGGGGTACCGGGGAGCTGTTTTTT. As protein: CASSRLAGGTGELFF.

The gene calls are TRBV18 and TRBJ1-5, with TRBD1 matching 9 bases. Germline assignment: CDR1 KGHSH and CDR2 LQKENI. The junction had 4 bases not matched to a gene; V was cut back by 4 bases and J by 6 bases. The CDR3 sequence is 14 residues long. The CDR3 region has the DNA TGTGCCAGCTCACGTACAGGGGGCCGTCAGCCCCAGCATTTT. This gives the protein CASSRTGGRQPQHF.

The rearrangement links TRBV11-2 to TRBJ1-2; possibly TRBD1 for D (5 bases). V dropped 6 bases and J dropped 4 bases, with 15 bases sitting between them. Germline V gene lookup returns CDR1 SGHAT and CDR2 FQNNGV. The CDR3 is made up of 14 amino acids. CDR3 bases: TGTGCCAGCAGGCGGGGCGGCCGAACCTATGGCTACACCTTC. Its protein is CASRRGGRTYGYTF. The variable domain in full, completed from reference TRBV11-2 and TRBJ1-2, reads EAGVAQSPRYKIIEKRQSVAFWCNPISGHATLYWYQQILGQGPKLLIQFQNNGVVDDSQLPKDRFSAERLKGVDSTLKIQPAKLEDSAVYLCASRRGGRTYGYTFGSGTRLTVV.

The chain couples TRBV4-1 to TRBJ2-1; D possibly corresponds to TRBD2 (5 bases). Between the trimmed V and J ends, which lost 5 bases and 2 bases, there was a span of 16 bases. The CDR3 is made up of 16 amino acids. Germline V lookup: CDR1 MGHRA, CDR2 YSYEKL. The DNA for the CDR3 is TGCGCCAGCAGCTCCCAGCCCGGGGTGACCTACAATGAGCAGTTCTTC. It specifies CASSSQPGVTYNEQFF.

J is TRBJ2-1 and V is TRBV18, with 8 bases identical to TRBD2. This CDR3 has 13 amino acids. The J segment lost 7 bases and the V segment lost 5 bases, leaving 4 bases of the junction unmatched. Germline CDR1 and CDR2: KGHSH and LQKENI. The CDR3 is CASSSPGGNEQFF. CDR3 in DNA: TGTGCCAGCTCATCCCCGGGAGGGAATGAGCAGTTCTTC. The full variable domain, with the rest looked up from reference TRBV18 and TRBJ2-1, is NAGVMQNPRHLVRRRGQEARLRCSPMKGHSHVYWYRQLPEEGLKFMVYLQKENIIDESGMPKERFSAEFPKEGPSILRIQQVVRGDSAAYFCASSSPGGNEQFFGPGTRLTVL.

The genes are TRBV5-6 and TRBJ1-5, with D perhaps TRBD1 (5 bases). The CDR3 sequence is 13 residues long. Germline V gene sequence: CDR1 SGHDT, CDR2 YYEEEE. The V end was cut by 4 bases, the J end by 4 bases, with 9 bases between. In nucleotides, the CDR3 is TGTGCCAGCAGCCAGGGTCGGAATCAGCCCCAGCATTTT. Amino acid sequence: CASSQGRNQPQHF. Filled out from reference TRBV5-6 and TRBJ1-5, the complete variable domain reads DAGVTQSPTHLIKTRGQQVTLRCSPKSGHDTVSWYQQALGQGPQFIFQYYEEEERQRGNFPDRFSGHQFPNYSSELNVNALLLGDSALYLCASSQGRNQPQHFGDGTRLSIL.

V and J are TRBV9 and TRBJ2-2, with D perhaps matching TRBD1 (6 bases). This CDR3 comprises 14 residues. Trimming shortened V by 2 bases and J by 5 bases, and 10 bases separated the two germline ends. Per germline, CDR1 SGDLS and CDR2 YYNGEE. CDR3 sequence reads: CASSVGAVTGELFF. DNA of the CDR3: TGTGCCAGCAGCGTGGGGGCGGTAACCGGGGAGCTGTTTTTT.

The V gene is TRBV7-3, the J gene TRBJ2-1, with 15 bases aligning to TRBD2. The V segment lost 3 bases and the J segment 8 bases; nucleotides outside the gene matches: 2. Germline CDR1 SGHTA, CDR2 FQGTGA. The CDR3 is 15 amino acids. In DNA, the CDR3 is TGTGCCAGCAGCTTGGGACTAGCGGGGGGCCATGAGCAGTTCTTC. Translating it yields CASSLGLAGGHEQFF.

The CDR3 DNA sequence: TGTGCCAGCTCACCACCGGGACCTCGCTACGAGCAGTACTTC. It yields the protein CASSPPGPRYEQYF. The chain employs TRBV18 and TRBJ2-7; either TRBD1 or TRBD2 may supply D (5 bases each). The V end was cut by 0 bases, the J end by 3 bases, with 9 bases between. The length of the CDR3 is 14 residues. The germline V gene has CDR1 KGHSH and CDR2 LQKENI.